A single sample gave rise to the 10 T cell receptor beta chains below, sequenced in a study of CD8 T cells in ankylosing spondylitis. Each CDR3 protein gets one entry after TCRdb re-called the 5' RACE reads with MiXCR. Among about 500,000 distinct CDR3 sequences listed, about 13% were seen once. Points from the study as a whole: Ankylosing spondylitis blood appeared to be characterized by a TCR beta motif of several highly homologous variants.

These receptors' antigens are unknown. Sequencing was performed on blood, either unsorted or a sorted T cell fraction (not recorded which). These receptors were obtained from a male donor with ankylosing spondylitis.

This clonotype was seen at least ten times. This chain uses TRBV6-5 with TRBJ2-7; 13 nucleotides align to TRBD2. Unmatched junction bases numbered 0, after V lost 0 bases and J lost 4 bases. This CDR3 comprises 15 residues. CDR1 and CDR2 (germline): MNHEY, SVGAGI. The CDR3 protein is CASSYSGLAGYEQYF. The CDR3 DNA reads TGTGCCAGCAGTTACTCGGGACTAGCGGGATACGAGCAGTACTTC.

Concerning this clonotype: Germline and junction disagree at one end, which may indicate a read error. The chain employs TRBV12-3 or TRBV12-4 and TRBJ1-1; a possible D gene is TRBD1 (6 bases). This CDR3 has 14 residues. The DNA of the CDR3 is TGTGCCAGCAGATTAGACAGGTCGAACACTGAAGCTTTCTTT. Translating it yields CASRLDRSNTEAFF.

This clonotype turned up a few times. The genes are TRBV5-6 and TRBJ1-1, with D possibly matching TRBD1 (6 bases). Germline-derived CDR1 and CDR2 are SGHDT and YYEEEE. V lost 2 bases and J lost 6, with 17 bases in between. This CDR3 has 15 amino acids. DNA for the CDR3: TGTGCCAGCAGCTTCTGGGACAAGGTAACCTCTGAAGCTTTCTTT. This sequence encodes CASSFWDKVTSEAFF.

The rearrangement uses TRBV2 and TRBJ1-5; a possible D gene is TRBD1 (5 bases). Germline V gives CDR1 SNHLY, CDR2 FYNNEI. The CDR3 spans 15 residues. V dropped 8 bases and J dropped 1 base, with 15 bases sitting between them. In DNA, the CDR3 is TGTGCCAGCGGGAGCAGGGTAGGAAGCAATCAGCCCCAGCATTTT. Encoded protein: CASGSRVGSNQPQHF.

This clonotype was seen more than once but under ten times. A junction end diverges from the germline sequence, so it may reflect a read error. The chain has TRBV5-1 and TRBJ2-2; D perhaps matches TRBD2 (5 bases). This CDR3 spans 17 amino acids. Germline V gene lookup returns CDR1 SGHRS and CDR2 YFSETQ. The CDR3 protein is CASSLEVLGRHTGELFF. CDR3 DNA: TGCGCCAGCAGCTTGGAGGTTTTGGGCAGGCACACCGGGGAGCTCTTTTTT.

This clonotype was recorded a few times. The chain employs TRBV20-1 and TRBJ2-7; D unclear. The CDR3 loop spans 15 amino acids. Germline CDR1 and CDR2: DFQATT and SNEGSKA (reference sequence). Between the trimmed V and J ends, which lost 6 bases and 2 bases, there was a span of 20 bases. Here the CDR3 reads CSAPPGRQLTYEQYF. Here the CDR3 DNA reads TGCAGTGCCCCCCCCGGACGGCAATTAACCTACGAGCAGTACTTC.

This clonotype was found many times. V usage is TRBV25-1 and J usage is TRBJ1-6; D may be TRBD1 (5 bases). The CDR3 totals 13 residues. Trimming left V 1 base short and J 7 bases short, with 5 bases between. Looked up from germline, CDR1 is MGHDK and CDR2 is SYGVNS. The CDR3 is CASSEWGNSPLHF. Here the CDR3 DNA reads TGTGCCAGCAGTGAATGGGGGAATTCACCCCTCCACTTT.

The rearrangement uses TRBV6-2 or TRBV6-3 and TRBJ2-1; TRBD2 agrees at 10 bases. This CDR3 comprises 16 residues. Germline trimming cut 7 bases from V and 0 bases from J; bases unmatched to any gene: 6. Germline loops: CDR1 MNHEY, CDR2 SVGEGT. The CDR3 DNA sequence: TGTGCCAGCACCCACCCTAGCGGGAGCTCCTACAATGAGCAGTTCTTC. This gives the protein CASTHPSGSSYNEQFF.

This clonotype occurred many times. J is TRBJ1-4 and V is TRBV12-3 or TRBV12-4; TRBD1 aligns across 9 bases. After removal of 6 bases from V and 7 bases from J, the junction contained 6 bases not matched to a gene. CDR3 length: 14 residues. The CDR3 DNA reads TGTGCCAGCAGCTCCGGGACAGGGCGTGAAAAACTGTTTTTT. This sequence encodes CASSSGTGREKLFF.

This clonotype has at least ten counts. CDR3 sequence reads: CAISGLLERFTDTQYF. The CDR3, as DNA: TGTGCCATCAGTGGCCTATTAGAACGGTTTACAGATACGCAGTATTTT. J is TRBJ2-3 and V is TRBV10-3; D remains unclear. The germline gives CDR1 ENHRY, CDR2 SYGVKD. The CDR3 has 16 residues. Trimming shortened V by 4 bases and J by 3 bases, and 17 bases separated the two germline ends.